These 13 T cell receptor beta chains were sequenced from one sample in a study of blood T cell repertoires in COVID-19 (dated by TCRdb to the early 2020s). The library was made by the immunoSEQ multiplex PCR assay. As stored in TCRdb, this immuneACCESS dataset retains in-frame rearrangements with V and J assigned. A fraction of the clones does not appear; measured against another copy, unresolved V genes explain less than half of the discrepancy, and the remainder lacks a known reason. The sample has more than 200,000 clones on record, approximately 87% of them singletons. The top ten constitute 2.6% of the sample. The sample comprised peripheral blood. These receptors were taken from a woman aged 70-85 years with active or convalescent COVID-19.

In this sample, this clone turned up a few times. The rearrangement links TRBV27 to TRBJ2-2; TRBD2 aligns across 9 bases. From germline, CDR1 is MNHEY and CDR2 SMNVEV (reference sequence). The CDR3 loop spans 16 amino acids. Losses at the gene ends were 2 bases for V and 8 bases for J; bases not matched to a gene: 9. CDR3 coding DNA: TGTGCCAGCAGTTTAGAAGCGGGAGGACCCATGGGGGAGCTGTTTTTT. This translates into CASSLEAGGPMGELFF.

In this sample, this clone turned up once. The chain is built from TRBV4-3 and TRBJ2-1, with 8 positions matching TRBD2. CDR3 length: 18 residues. Germline assignment: CDR1 LGHNA and CDR2 YSLEER. V lost 3 bases, J lost 0 bases, and 10 bases stayed unmatched. CDR3 region: CASSHQAGATSSYNEQFF. The CDR3 DNA reads TGCGCCAGCAGCCACCAAGCGGGGGCCACGAGCTCCTACAATGAGCAGTTCTTC.

The rearrangement links TRBV10-1 to TRBJ2-1; D is possibly TRBD1 (6 bases). V was clipped by 3 bases and J by 2 bases, with 17 bases between them. Germline CDR1 reads WNHNN; CDR2 reads SYGVQD (reference sequence). CDR3 length: 17 amino acids. The CDR3 spells CASSDPYDRSPYNEQFF. As DNA, the CDR3 is TGCGCCAGCAGTGACCCCTATGACAGGTCCCCCTACAATGAGCAGTTCTTC.

This chain links TRBV12-2 with TRBJ2-7; the table's D call, TRBD2, was not checked against the DNA. TRBV12-2 is labeled a pseudogene. The CDR3 loop spans 15 amino acids. CDR3 loop: CASRDSAEDPFEQYF. In DNA, the CDR3 is TGTGCAAGTCGCGACTCCGCGGAGGACCCCTTCGAGCAGTACTTC.

The chain couples TRBV29-1 to TRBJ2-6, with 8 nucleotides matching TRBD1. The CDR3 sequence is 17 residues long. Per germline, CDR1 SQVTM and CDR2 ANQGSEA. J gave up 0 bases and V 6 bases, and 10 bases lay outside the gene matches. The CDR3 loop reads CSVHAQGGFSGANVLTF. DNA for the CDR3: TGCAGCGTCCATGCACAGGGGGGCTTCTCTGGGGCCAACGTCCTGACTTTC.

This clone showed up just a few times. V gene TRBV27 combines with J gene TRBJ1-6; TRBD1 aligns across 8 bases. Germline assignment: CDR1 MNHEY and CDR2 SMNVEV (reference sequence). Trimming removed 6 bases from V and 6 bases from J; junction bases left unmatched: 13. The CDR3 consists of 17 residues. CDR3 residues: CASRILAPGGGNSPLHF. The CDR3 nucleotides read TGTGCCAGCAGAATCCTTGCCCCAGGGGGCGGTAATTCACCCCTCCACTTT.

The rearrangement links TRBV28 to TRBJ2-7; 9 bases line up with TRBD1. The V gene end was trimmed by 7 bases and the J gene end by 6 bases; junction bases not matched to a gene: 10. The CDR3 totals 14 residues. Germline V gives CDR1 MDHEN, CDR2 SYDVKM. This chain's CDR3 is CASNRPGQGSEQYF. CDR3 coding DNA: TGTGCCAGCAACCGACCGGGACAGGGCTCCGAGCAGTACTTC.

This chain uses TRBV5-1 with TRBJ2-7, with D tentatively TRBD1 (5 bases). From germline, CDR1 is SGHRS and CDR2 YFSETQ. The CDR3 contains 14 residues. Trimming cost V 2 bases and J 5 bases, with 14 bases left between them. CDR3 loop: CASSFQGQGDEQYF. CDR3 coding DNA: TGCGCCAGCAGCTTTCAGGGTCAGGGCGACGAGCAGTACTTC.

The chain carries TRBV5-1 and TRBJ1-4; 7 bases align to TRBD1. With V trimmed by 4 bases and J by 4 bases, 4 bases remained unmatched. The CDR3 totals 14 residues. Per the germline V gene, CDR1 is SGHRS and CDR2 is YFSETQ. The DNA of the CDR3 is TGCGCCAGCAGCGAGGGGGCAGGTAATGAAAAACTGTTTTTT. It yields the protein CASSEGAGNEKLFF.

This rearrangement joins TRBV20-1 to TRBJ1-1, with 9 bases lining up with TRBD1. The V gene's germline CDR1 is DFQATT and CDR2 SNEGSKA (reference sequence). V was clipped by 6 bases and J by 10 bases; unmatched bases: 6. The CDR3 is 11 residues long. Written as DNA, the CDR3 is TGCAGTGCAGGGACAGGGTTCCGAGCTTTCTTT. Amino acid sequence: CSAGTGFRAFF.

Only a few counts were recorded for this clone. The chain couples TRBV6-2 or TRBV6-3 to TRBJ2-1; 8 bases fit TRBD2. V shed 0 bases and J 14 bases; nucleotides not matched to a gene: 12. Germline CDR1 is MNHEY and CDR2 is SVGEGT. The CDR3 consists of 15 residues. The chain's CDR3 is CASSYSRHSGEGEFF. CDR3 DNA: TGTGCCAGCAGTTACTCGAGACATAGCGGGGAAGGGGAGTTCTTC.

The rearrangement joins TRBV2 to TRBJ1-2; D is unclear. The CDR3 runs to 13 residues. Germline values: CDR1 SNHLY, CDR2 FYNNEI. The V end was cut by 3 bases, the J end by 2 bases, with 7 bases between. In nucleotides, the CDR3 is TGTGCCAGCAGTGACACAACGAACTATGGCTACACCTTC. It codes for CASSDTTNYGYTF.

This clone was picked up a small number of times. The rearrangement links TRBV20-1 to TRBJ2-7; unclear D gene. The CDR3 runs to 10 residues. Germline V CDR1 and CDR2: DFQATT, SNEGSKA (reference sequence). The V gene lost 6 bases and the J gene lost 2 bases, with 5 bases spanning the gap. CDR3 protein: CSAITYEQYF. As DNA, the CDR3 is TGCAGTGCAATAACCTACGAGCAGTACTTC.